This entry lists 19 T cell receptor beta chains sequenced from one sample in a study of cytomegalovirus exposure and HLA in healthy donors. The method was immunoSEQ multiplex PCR; TCRdb's version includes in-frame clones alone and lacks a portion of them. In the table there are around 400,000 clones, roughly 88% of which are singletons. Material: PBMCs. The source of these receptors is a woman younger than 35 in good health and CMV-seronegative.

The rearrangement links TRBV7-2 to TRBJ1-2; 9 bases fit TRBD1. The trim removed 3 bases at V and 3 bases at J, leaving 17 bases unmatched. CDR1 and CDR2 from the germline V gene are SGHTA and FQGNSA. This CDR3 contains 19 residues. In nucleotides, the CDR3 is TGTGCCAGCAGCTTCCACGCTGGGGACAGGGATACCAGGGACTATGGCTACACCTTC. Its protein product is CASSFHAGDRDTRDYGYTF. Full variable domain (outside the CDR3, taken from reference TRBV7-2 and TRBJ1-2): GAGVSQSPSNKVTEKGKDVELRCDPISGHTALYWYRQSLGQGLEFLIYFQGNSAPDKSGLPSDRFSAERTGGSVSTLTIQRTQQEDSAVYLCASSFHAGDRDTRDYGYTFGSGTRLTVV.

This clone was recorded once. V usage is TRBV6-1 and J usage is TRBJ1-5; D ambiguous. Germline values: CDR1 MNHNS, CDR2 SASEGT. The CDR3 sequence is 13 residues long. Deletions cut 7 bases from V and 11 bases from J, with 18 bases between. The chain's CDR3 is CASKEPIIRAQHF. The CDR3 coding sequence is TGTGCCAGCAAGGAGCCTATCATCCGGGCCCAGCATTTT.

The table lists this clone with a few counts. The chain links TRBV18 to TRBJ1-2; D call uncertain. The length of the CDR3 is 14 residues. V lost 2 bases to trimming and J lost 2 bases, with 9 bases between them. Germline CDR1 reads KGHSH; CDR2 reads LQKENI. In DNA, the CDR3 is TGTGCCAGCTCACCAGAAGTCCTAAACTATGGCTACACCTTC. The encoded protein is CASSPEVLNYGYTF.

The chain is built from TRBV25-1 and TRBJ1-2; the D is unclear. The V end lost 5 bases, the J end lost 2 bases, and 15 bases lay between the germline ends. The CDR3 is made up of 15 amino acids. Germline V gene lookup returns CDR1 MGHDK and CDR2 SYGVNS. The CDR3 protein is CASSPHKTVNYGYTF. The CDR3 DNA reads TGTGCCAGCAGTCCCCACAAAACAGTAAACTATGGCTACACCTTC.

Regarding this clone: One end of the junction does not line up with germline, which may come from a read error. The chain combines TRBV2 with TRBJ1-5; 8 bases are a match to TRBD1. The germline V gene has CDR1 SNHLY and CDR2 FYNNEI. This CDR3 is 12 amino acids long. CDR3 region: CASSVLDRATNF. The CDR3 DNA reads TGTGCCAGCAGTGTGTTGGACAGGGCCACAAATTTT. Using reference TRBV2 and TRBJ1-5 for the parts outside the CDR3, the full variable domain is EPEVTQTPSHQVTQMGQEVILRCVPISNHLYFYWYRQILGQKVEFLVSFYNNEISEKSEIFDDQFSVERPDGSNFTLKIRSTKLEDSAMYFCASSVLDRATNFGDGTRLSIL.

This sequence joins TRBV5-6 and TRBJ1-5; no clear D. This CDR3 contains 15 residues. Trimming pared 4 bases from V and 6 bases from J, leaving 17 bases between. Germline-derived CDR1 and CDR2 are SGHDT and YYEEEE. The CDR3 spells CASSLGSLGSQPQHF. The CDR3 DNA is TGTGCCAGCAGCCTTGGATCCCTGGGCTCTCAGCCCCAGCATTTT.

V usage is TRBV27 and J usage is TRBJ1-2; 7 bases match TRBD1. Germline V CDR1 and CDR2: MNHEY, SMNVEV (reference sequence). The CDR3 spans 12 residues. The V gene end was trimmed by 8 bases and the J gene end by 8 bases; junction bases not matched to a gene: 8. CDR3 sequence (DNA): TGTGCCAGCCGACAGGGAGTGGACGGCTACACCTTC. The encoded protein is CASRQGVDGYTF.

This chain links TRBV10-2 with TRBJ2-7; tentative D call: TRBD2 (5 bases). Germline CDR1 is WSHSY and CDR2 is SAAADI. This CDR3 region has 13 residues. V was trimmed by 6 bases and J by 3 bases, leaving 12 bases between them. The CDR3 sequence is CASRTSTNYEQYF. In DNA, the CDR3 is TGCGCCAGCAGAACTAGTACCAACTACGAGCAGTACTTC.

The CDR3 protein is CASSLDSFTDTQYF. DNA for the CDR3: TGCGCCAGCAGCTTGGACAGTTTCACAGATACGCAGTATTTT. The V and J genes are TRBV5-1 and TRBJ2-3; D is undetermined. CDR3 size: 14 residues. The germline V gene encodes CDR1 SGHRS and CDR2 YFSETQ. V was shortened by 0 bases and J by 2 bases, with 7 bases between the two germline ends. Based on the CDR3 plus reference TRBV5-1 and TRBJ2-3, the full variable domain is KAGVTQTPRYLIKTRGQQVTLSCSPISGHRSVSWYQQTPGQGLQFLFEYFSETQRNKGNFPGRFSGRQFSNSRSEMNVSTLELGDSALYLCASSLDSFTDTQYFGPGTRLTVL.

The gene calls are TRBV27 and TRBJ2-4; 8 bases are a match to TRBD2. V was clipped by 5 bases and J by 6 bases; unmatched bases: 12. This CDR3 comprises 16 residues. The V gene's germline CDR1 is MNHEY and CDR2 SMNVEV (reference sequence). The chain's CDR3 is CASSSLSGGVGNIQYF. The CDR3 DNA sequence: TGTGCCAGCAGTAGCCTGTCGGGGGGGGTGGGAAACATTCAGTACTTC.

Only a few counts were recorded for this clone. This chain uses TRBV7-6 with TRBJ1-1; TRBD1 is a possible D gene (6 bases). The length of the CDR3 is 14 residues. The V and J ends lost 7 bases and 4 bases respectively, with 16 bases between them. CDR1 is SGHVS and CDR2 is FNYEAQ in the germline V gene. The CDR3 sequence is CASTRAGAGTEAFF. CDR3 bases: TGTGCCAGCACGCGAGCGGGGGCCGGCACTGAAGCTTTCTTT.

The chain links TRBV4-1 to TRBJ2-1; 10 nucleotides line up with TRBD2. Germline V CDR1 and CDR2: MGHRA, YSYEKL. This CDR3 is built from 15 residues. V lost 0 bases to trimming and J lost 9 bases; unmatched junction nucleotides: 5. The CDR3 nucleotides read TGCGCCAGCAGCCAAGAGGTAGCGGGGGGCGGTGAGCAGTTCTTC. As protein: CASSQEVAGGGEQFF.

This chain links TRBV2 with TRBJ2-1, with TRBD1 as a possible D gene (5 bases). The CDR3 spans 16 residues. The V and J ends lost 7 bases and 1 base respectively, with 17 bases between them. The germline V gene encodes CDR1 SNHLY and CDR2 FYNNEI. As DNA, the CDR3 is TGTGCCAGCACCCGAAGCGCAAGACAGTCCTACAATGAGCAGTTCTTC. Encoded protein: CASTRSARQSYNEQFF.

The rearrangement joins TRBV6-5 to TRBJ2-5; perhaps TRBD1 as D (6 bases). Trimming removed 2 bases at V and 9 bases at J, with 13 bases between. Germline lookup yields CDR1 MNHEY and CDR2 SVGAGI. The CDR3 runs 13 residues. CDR3 loop: CASSYEGVGAQYF. The DNA of the CDR3 is TGTGCCAGCAGTTACGAGGGGGTCGGGGCCCAGTACTTC.

This chain connects TRBV5-1 to TRBJ2-1; 8 nucleotides line up with TRBD2. The V gene end was trimmed by 1 base and the J gene end by 4 bases; junction bases not matched to a gene: 1. Germline V lookup: CDR1 SGHRS, CDR2 YFSETQ. The CDR3 totals 14 residues. The CDR3 DNA follows: TGCGCCAGCAGCTTGACTAGCGGTTACAATGAGCAGTTCTTC. Its translation: CASSLTSGYNEQFF. Supplemented by reference TRBV5-1 and TRBJ2-1, the full variable domain reads KAGVTQTPRYLIKTRGQQVTLSCSPISGHRSVSWYQQTPGQGLQFLFEYFSETQRNKGNFPGRFSGRQFSNSRSEMNVSTLELGDSALYLCASSLTSGYNEQFFGPGTRLTVL.

As regards this clone: At the DNA level, this CDR3 is encoded by other sequences in the same sample as well. The chain is built from TRBV5-1 and TRBJ2-3; 12 nucleotides line up with TRBD2. Germline-derived CDR1 and CDR2 are SGHRS and YFSETQ. Unmatched junction bases numbered 2, after V lost 2 bases and J lost 4 bases. CDR3 length: 15 amino acids. In DNA, the CDR3 is TGCGCCAGCAGCTTAAGACTAGCGGGAGCAGATACGCAGTATTTT. Protein sequence: CASSLRLAGADTQYF.

This chain links TRBV7-9 with TRBJ1-3; perhaps TRBD1 as D (6 bases). V lost 3 bases to trimming and J lost 2 bases, with 11 bases between them. The CDR3 runs 15 residues. Looked up from germline, CDR1 is SEHNR and CDR2 is FQNEAQ (reference sequence). DNA of the CDR3: TGTGCCAGCAGCTTCTCCCGGGACACTGGAAACACCATATATTTT. It specifies CASSFSRDTGNTIYF.

The CDR3 spells CASRPWGQGSTEAFF. For the CDR3, the DNA is TGTGCCAGCAGACCATGGGGACAGGGGAGCACTGAAGCTTTCTTT. V gene TRBV6-5 combines with J gene TRBJ1-1; the match to TRBD1 covers 10 bases. This CDR3 region has 15 residues. Germline trimming cut 6 bases from V and 4 bases from J; bases unmatched to any gene: 8. Germline V lookup: CDR1 MNHEY, CDR2 SVGAGI.

This clone has only a few counts. The chain has TRBV9 and TRBJ1-1, with unresolved D. V was pared by 1 base and J by 1 base, with 8 bases between. The CDR3 consists of 14 residues. CDR1 is SGDLS, CDR2 YYNGEE, per germline. The DNA of the CDR3 is TGTGCCAGCAGCGTACAGTGGGCGAACACTGAAGCTTTCTTT. It specifies CASSVQWANTEAFF.